The TCR beta chain described here comes from a study of blood T cell repertoires in COVID-19. Study-wide background: The cDNA or gDNA used as material had been derived from T cells, B-cell-depleted T cells, or PBMCs.

Patients from Seattle were sampled longitudinally, starting during active infection. The germline V gene has CDR1 MNHEY and CDR2 SMNVEV (reference sequence). The CDR3 spans 20 residues. V was pared by 6 bases and J by 0 bases, with 16 bases of the junction left unmatched. Authors' data handling: By means of reference gene primer amplification, nucleated cell counts were estimated. Here immunoSEQ multiplex PCR was the method, and the copy in TCRdb shows in-frame clones only, minus some. V and J calls and clone size are copied from that table; D and trimming were computed from the DNA. The repertoire holds 190,000 or so clones, 94% seen once, with around 0.8% in the top ten.

Sequencing was carried out using peripheral blood. The V and J genes are TRBV27 and TRBJ2-6; 8 bases agree with TRBD1. The origin of this receptor is a man aged 25 to 40 with COVID-19, enrolled during active disease. The CDR3, as DNA: TGTGCCAGCAGAAATGCAGGGGGCAGACTTTTAGGCTCTGGGGCCAACGTCCTGACTTTC. This translates into CASRNAGGRLLGSGANVLTF.